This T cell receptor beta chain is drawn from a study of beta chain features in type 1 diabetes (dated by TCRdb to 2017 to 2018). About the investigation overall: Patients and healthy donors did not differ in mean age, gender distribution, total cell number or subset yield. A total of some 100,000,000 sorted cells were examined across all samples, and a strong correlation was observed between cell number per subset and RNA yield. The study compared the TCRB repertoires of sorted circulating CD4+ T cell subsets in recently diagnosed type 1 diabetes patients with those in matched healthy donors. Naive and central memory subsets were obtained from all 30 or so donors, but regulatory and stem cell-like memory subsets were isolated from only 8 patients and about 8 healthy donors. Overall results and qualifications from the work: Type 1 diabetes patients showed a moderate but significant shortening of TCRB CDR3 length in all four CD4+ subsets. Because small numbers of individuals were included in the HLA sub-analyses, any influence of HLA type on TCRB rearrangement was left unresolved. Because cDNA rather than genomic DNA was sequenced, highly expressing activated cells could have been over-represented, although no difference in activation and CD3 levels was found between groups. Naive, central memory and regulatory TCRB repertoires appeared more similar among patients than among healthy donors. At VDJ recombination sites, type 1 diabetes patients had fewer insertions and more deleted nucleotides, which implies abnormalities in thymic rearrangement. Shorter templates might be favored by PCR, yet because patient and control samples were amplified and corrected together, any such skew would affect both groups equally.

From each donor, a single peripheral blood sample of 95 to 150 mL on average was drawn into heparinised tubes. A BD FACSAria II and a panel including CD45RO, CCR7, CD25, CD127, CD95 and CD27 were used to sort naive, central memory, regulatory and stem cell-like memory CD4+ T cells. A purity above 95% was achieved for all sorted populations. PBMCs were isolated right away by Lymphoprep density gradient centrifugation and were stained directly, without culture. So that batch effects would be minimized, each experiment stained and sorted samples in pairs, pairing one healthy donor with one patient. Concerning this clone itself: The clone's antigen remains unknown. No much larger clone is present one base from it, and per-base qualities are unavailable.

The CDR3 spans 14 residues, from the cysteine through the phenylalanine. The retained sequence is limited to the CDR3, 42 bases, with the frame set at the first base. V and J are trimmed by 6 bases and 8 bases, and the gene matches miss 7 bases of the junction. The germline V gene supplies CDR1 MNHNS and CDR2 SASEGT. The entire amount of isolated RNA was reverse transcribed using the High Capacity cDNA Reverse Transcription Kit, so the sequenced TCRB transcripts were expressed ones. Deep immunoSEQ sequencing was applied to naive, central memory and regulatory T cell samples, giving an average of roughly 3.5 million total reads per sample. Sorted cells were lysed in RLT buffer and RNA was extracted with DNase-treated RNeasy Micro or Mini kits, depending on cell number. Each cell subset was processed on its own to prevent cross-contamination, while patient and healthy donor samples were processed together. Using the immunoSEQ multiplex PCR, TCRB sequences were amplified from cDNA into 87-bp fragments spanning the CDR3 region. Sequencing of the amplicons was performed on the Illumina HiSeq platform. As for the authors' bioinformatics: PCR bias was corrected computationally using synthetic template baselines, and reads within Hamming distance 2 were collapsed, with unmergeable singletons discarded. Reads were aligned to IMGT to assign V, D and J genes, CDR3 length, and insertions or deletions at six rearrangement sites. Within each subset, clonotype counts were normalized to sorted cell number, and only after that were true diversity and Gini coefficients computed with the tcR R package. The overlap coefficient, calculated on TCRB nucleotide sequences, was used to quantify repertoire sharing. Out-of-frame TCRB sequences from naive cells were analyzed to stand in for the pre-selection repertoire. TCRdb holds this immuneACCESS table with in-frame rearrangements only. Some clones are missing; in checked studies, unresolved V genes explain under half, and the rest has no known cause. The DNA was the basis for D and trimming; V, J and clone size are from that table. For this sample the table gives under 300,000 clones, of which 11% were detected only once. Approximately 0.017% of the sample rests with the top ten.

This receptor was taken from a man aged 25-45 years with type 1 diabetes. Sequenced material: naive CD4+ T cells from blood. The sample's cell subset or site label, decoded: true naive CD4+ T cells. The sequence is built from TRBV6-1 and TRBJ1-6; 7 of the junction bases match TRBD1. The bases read TGTGCCAGCAGACCGACAGGGTTTTATTCACCCCTCCACTTT. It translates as CASRPTGFYSPLHF.